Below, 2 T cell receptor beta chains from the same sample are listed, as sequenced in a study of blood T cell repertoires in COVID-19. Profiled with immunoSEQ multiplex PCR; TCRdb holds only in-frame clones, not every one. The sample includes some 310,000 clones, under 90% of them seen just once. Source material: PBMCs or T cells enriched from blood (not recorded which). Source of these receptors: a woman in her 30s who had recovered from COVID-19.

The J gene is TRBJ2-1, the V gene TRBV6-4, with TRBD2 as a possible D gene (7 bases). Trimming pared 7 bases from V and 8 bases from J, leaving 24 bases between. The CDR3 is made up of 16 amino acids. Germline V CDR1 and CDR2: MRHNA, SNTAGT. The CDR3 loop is CASTPRAGEGFDEQFF. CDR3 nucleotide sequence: TGTGCCAGCACGCCCCGGGCAGGGGAGGGCTTCGATGAGCAGTTCTTC.

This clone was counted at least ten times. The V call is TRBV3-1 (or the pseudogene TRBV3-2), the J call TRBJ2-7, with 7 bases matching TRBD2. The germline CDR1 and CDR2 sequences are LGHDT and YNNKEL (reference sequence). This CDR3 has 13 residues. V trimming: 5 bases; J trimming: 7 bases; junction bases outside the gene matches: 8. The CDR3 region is CASSLAGPGEQYF. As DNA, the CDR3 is TGTGCCAGCAGCTTAGCGGGCCCTGGGGAGCAGTACTTC.